Below are 27 T cell receptor beta chains sequenced from a single sample in a study of T cell changes during pregnancy in multiple sclerosis (dated by TCRdb to between 2019 and 2020). The library was built by means of the immunoSEQ multiplex PCR assay. Sourced from immuneACCESS, this table was stored by TCRdb with only in-frame sequences that have V and J called. A share of the clones is absent; for the studies checked, an unresolved V gene accounts for under half, and the remainder has no known explanation. The sample includes 75,000 to 80,000 clones, with about 88% observed a single time. Together, the top ten hold approximately 1.9% of the sample. The sequences come from peripheral blood, collected before pregnancy. These receptors were collected from a female donor with multiple sclerosis, enrolled in a pregnancy study.

V and J are TRBV15 and TRBJ2-5; D call uncertain. The CDR3 consists of 12 residues. Germline CDR1 is LNHNV and CDR2 is YYDKDF (reference sequence). The V end was cut by 5 bases, the J end by 0 bases, with 4 bases between. CDR3 sequence reads: CATSPNQETQYF. DNA for the CDR3: TGTGCCACCAGCCCCAACCAAGAGACCCAGTACTTC.

J is TRBJ2-3 and V is TRBV4-3, with a tentative D call TRBD1 (6 bases). In germline, CDR1 is LGHNA, CDR2 YSLEER. Trimming pared 5 bases from V and 6 bases from J, leaving 15 bases between. The CDR3 is made up of 14 amino acids. CDR3 sequence reads: CASSTSSRGDTQYF. CDR3 DNA sequence: TGCGCCAGCAGCACCAGCTCCAGGGGTGATACGCAGTATTTT.

The chain carries TRBV29-1 and TRBJ1-2; 10 bases are a match to TRBD1. This CDR3 has 13 amino acids. V gave up 1 base and J gave up 6 bases; unmatched junction bases: 2. CDR1 is SQVTM, CDR2 ANQGSEA, per germline. DNA for the CDR3: TGCAGCGTTGAAGGCGGGACAGGGGATGGCTACACCTTC. Amino acid sequence: CSVEGGTGDGYTF.

This rearrangement joins TRBV6-1 to TRBJ2-6, with 9 bases matching TRBD2. J gave up 0 bases and V 3 bases, and 0 bases lay outside the gene matches. The CDR3 has 16 residues. In germline, CDR1 is MNHNS, CDR2 SASEGT. The CDR3 coding sequence is TGTGCCAGCAGTGAGCGGGGGGGCTCTGGGGCCAACGTCCTGACTTTC. As protein: CASSERGGSGANVLTF.

The chain uses TRBV6-4 and TRBJ1-1; no firm D call. The CDR3 has 12 residues. V was pared by 3 bases and J by 11 bases, with 13 bases between. Germline V gene sequence: CDR1 MRHNA, CDR2 SNTAGT. CDR3 coding DNA: TGTGCCAGCAGTGATCGGGAGGGAGCCGCTTTCTTT. The encoded protein is CASSDREGAAFF.

The chain has TRBV5-6 and TRBJ2-7; maybe TRBD1 (6 bases). The CDR3 has 12 amino acids. V lost 3 bases to trimming and J lost 4 bases, with 8 bases between them. The germline V gene encodes CDR1 SGHDT and CDR2 YYEEEE. The chain's CDR3 is CASSYDRYEQYF. Here the CDR3 DNA reads TGTGCCAGCAGCTATGACAGGTACGAGCAGTACTTC.

J is TRBJ1-2 and V is TRBV5-4; no clear D. This CDR3 contains 14 residues. V was pared by 1 base and J by 4 bases, with 11 bases between. Germline V gives CDR1 SGHNT, CDR2 YYREEE (reference sequence). CDR3 residues: CASSLKHVIYGYTF. The CDR3, as DNA: TGTGCCAGCAGCTTGAAACACGTTATCTATGGCTACACCTTC.

The chain couples TRBV14 to TRBJ2-6, with D hard to call. CDR1 and CDR2 from the germline V gene are SGHDN and FVKESK. The CDR3 is 14 residues long. Trimming cost V 3 bases and J 0 bases, with 3 bases left between them. The CDR3 region has the DNA TGTGCCAGCAGCCAGAGCTCTGGGGCCAACGTCCTGACTTTC. Translated, it gives CASSQSSGANVLTF.

CDR3 protein: CASSVGIAGVIADTQYF. CDR3 nucleotide sequence: TGTGCCAGCAGCGTAGGAATAGCGGGGGTGATTGCAGATACGCAGTATTTT. The gene calls are TRBV9 and TRBJ2-3; 9 nucleotides agree with TRBD2. V dropped 0 bases and J dropped 4; count of bases not matched to a gene: 9. Germline V CDR1 and CDR2: SGDLS, YYNGEE. The CDR3 is made up of 17 amino acids.

The chain joins TRBV25-1 to TRBJ1-2; no definite D call. The CDR3 has 16 residues. Trimming cost V 3 bases and J 4 bases, with 18 bases left between them. Germline CDR1 and CDR2: MGHDK and SYGVNS. The CDR3 coding sequence is TGTGCCAGCAGTGAGTTAGACCCCGAGGTTTCCTATGGCTACACCTTC. Residues: CASSELDPEVSYGYTF.

The CDR3: CASSAQGGQPQHF. CDR3 nucleotides: TGCGCCAGCAGCGCCCAGGGCGGTCAGCCCCAGCATTTT. The chain uses TRBV5-1 and TRBJ1-5; D may be TRBD1 (5 bases). There are 13 residues in the CDR3. Trimming stripped 4 bases from V and 6 bases from J, with 11 bases between. Germline CDR1 SGHRS, CDR2 YFSETQ.

This clone occurred once. The rearrangement uses TRBV6-4 and TRBJ1-1; D gene ambiguous. The CDR3 spans 14 residues. V lost 6 bases, J lost 4 bases, and 15 bases lay in between. CDR1 MRHNA and CDR2 SNTAGT come from the germline V gene. As DNA, the CDR3 is TGTGCCAGCAGCCCTACGATCGCGGGCACTGAAGCTTTCTTT. Amino acid sequence: CASSPTIAGTEAFF.

V usage is TRBV19 and J usage is TRBJ1-2; possible D gene TRBD1, 5 bases. Germline lookup yields CDR1 LNHDA and CDR2 SQIVND (reference sequence). V lost 7 bases to trimming and J lost 6 bases, with 18 bases between them. The CDR3 loop spans 14 amino acids. In DNA form, the CDR3 reads TGTGCCAGTACCCAAGGGGCCATAGCCAATGGCTACACCTTC. Translation gives CASTQGAIANGYTF.

The chain joins TRBV5-1 to TRBJ2-7, with D unresolved. Per germline, CDR1 SGHRS and CDR2 YFSETQ. The germline V and J ends were trimmed by 4 bases and 1 base, with 9 bases remaining between them. The CDR3 is made up of 13 amino acids. CDR3 sequence reads: CASSPVLSYEQYF. Written as DNA, the CDR3 is TGCGCCAGCAGCCCCGTCCTATCCTACGAGCAGTACTTC.

This chain uses TRBV21-1 with TRBJ1-3. TRBV21-1 is flagged as a pseudogene. The CDR3 contains 18 residues. The CDR3 sequence: CASLKGTIPHPSGNTIYF. The CDR3, as DNA: TGTGCCAGCCTTAAAGGGACTATTCCTCACCCCTCTGGAAACACCATATATTTT.

The chain carries TRBV30 and TRBJ1-1; D remains unclear. Trimming removed 8 bases from V and 11 bases from J, with 21 bases in between. CDR3 length: 12 residues. The V gene's germline CDR1 is GTSNPN and CDR2 SVGIG (reference sequence). The CDR3, as DNA: TGTGCCACCACTCGACCGGGAACTGCTGCTTTCTTT. As protein: CATTRPGTAAFF.

The genes are TRBV2 and TRBJ1-5; perhaps TRBD1 as D (6 bases). CDR1 and CDR2 from the germline V gene are SNHLY and FYNNEI. CDR3 length equals 17 residues. Trimming removed 4 bases at V and 5 bases at J, with 21 bases between. CDR3: CASSGAKGQPSDQPQHF. The DNA for the CDR3 is TGTGCCAGCAGTGGGGCCAAAGGACAGCCAAGTGATCAGCCCCAGCATTTT.

The chain has TRBV28 and TRBJ1-2; the D is unclear. The ends were cut back, 3 bases at V and 7 bases at J, with 9 bases in the middle. The CDR3 covers 12 residues. Per germline, CDR1 MDHEN and CDR2 SYDVKM. The CDR3 DNA reads TGTGCCAGCAGTTTGGAATCGGGTGGCTACACCTTC. Encoded protein: CASSLESGGYTF.

V gene TRBV7-9 combines with J gene TRBJ1-1, with 7 bases identical to TRBD1. This CDR3 spans 17 amino acids. Per the germline V gene, CDR1 is SEHNR and CDR2 is FQNEAQ (reference sequence). V shed 4 bases and J 1 base; nucleotides not matched to a gene: 12. The CDR3: CASSSRDRRTANTEAFF. The CDR3 nucleotides are TGTGCCAGCAGCTCACGGGACAGAAGAACCGCGAACACTGAAGCTTTCTTT.

The chain employs TRBV19 and TRBJ1-5; 10 positions match TRBD1. From germline, CDR1 is LNHDA and CDR2 SQIVND (reference sequence). V lost 2 bases, J lost 6 bases, and 1 base stayed unmatched. This CDR3 is built from 14 residues. The CDR3 sequence: CASSIRDRGQPQHF. CDR3 coding DNA: TGTGCCAGTAGTATAAGGGACAGGGGTCAGCCCCAGCATTTT.

Sample share makes this clone large. The chain couples TRBV10-2 to TRBJ2-1; 9 bases map to TRBD1. The CDR3 spans 16 residues. Trimming at V came to 6 bases and at J to 5 bases, leaving 11 bases not matched to a gene. In germline, CDR1 is WSHSY, CDR2 SAAADI. CDR3 sequence reads: CASRGPGTGWNNEQFF. Written as DNA, the CDR3 is TGCGCCAGCAGGGGCCCCGGGACAGGGTGGAACAATGAGCAGTTCTTC.

This clone came up once. The rearrangement joins TRBV4-3 to TRBJ2-1; the D gene is possibly TRBD2 (5 bases). Germline lookup yields CDR1 LGHNA and CDR2 YSLEER. The CDR3 covers 15 residues. Trimming took 3 bases from V and 0 from J, leaving 9 bases between them. CDR3 sequence reads: CASSQGGGSYNEQFF. The CDR3 DNA sequence: TGCGCCAGCAGCCAGGGTGGAGGCTCCTACAATGAGCAGTTCTTC.

The chain employs TRBV6-5 and TRBJ1-1; perhaps TRBD1 as D (6 bases). CDR1 and CDR2 from the germline V gene are MNHEY and SVGAGI. Trimming removed 4 bases at V and 4 bases at J, with 16 bases between. The CDR3 runs 15 residues. In DNA form, the CDR3 reads TGTGCCAGCAGTTGGGCAGGGGTTCGATCCACTGAAGCTTTCTTT. Its translation: CASSWAGVRSTEAFF.

The chain has TRBV9 and TRBJ2-3, with a weak D call TRBD2 (5 bases). Germline V gene data show CDR1 as SGDLS and CDR2 as YYNGEE. The CDR3 is 15 amino acids. Trimming shortened V by 1 base and J by 2 bases, and 11 bases separated the two germline ends. CDR3 residues: CASSVFPGNTDTQYF. In DNA, the CDR3 is TGTGCCAGCAGCGTATTTCCGGGGAACACAGATACGCAGTATTTT.

The chain uses TRBV20-1 and TRBJ2-3; TRBD2 agrees at 9 bases. CDR3 length equals 11 residues. The germline gives CDR1 DFQATT, CDR2 SNEGSKA (reference sequence). V trimming: 7 bases; J trimming: 6 bases; junction bases outside the gene matches: 2. CDR3 protein: CSVAGEDTQYF. CDR3 bases: TGCAGTGTAGCGGGGGAGGATACGCAGTATTTT.

In its sample, this clone was seen once. The chain combines TRBV28 with TRBJ1-5; D is possibly TRBD1 (6 bases). CDR3 length: 14 amino acids. V was clipped by 6 bases and J by 10 bases, with 19 bases between them. The germline V gene encodes CDR1 MDHEN and CDR2 SYDVKM. The CDR3 reads CASRPGSQGYPQHF. The CDR3 DNA sequence: TGTGCCAGCAGACCGGGGTCACAGGGCTATCCCCAGCATTTT.

The chain is built from TRBV7-2 and TRBJ1-1; possibly TRBD1 for D (5 bases). The CDR3 has 17 residues. Germline V CDR1 and CDR2: SGHTA, FQGNSA. The germline V and J ends were trimmed by 5 bases and 9 bases, with 28 bases remaining between them. The CDR3 bases are TGTGCCAGCAGCCCGCAACGAGTATTAGGTACGGGGGGTAAAGCTTTCTTT. Its protein is CASSPQRVLGTGGKAFF.